Listed below are T cell receptor beta chains from one sample, sequenced in a study of blood T cell repertoires in COVID-19. The assay was immunoSEQ multiplex PCR, and TCRdb's table has in-frame clones only and misses some. Here the sample spans about half a million clones, roughly 87% being singletons. The sequenced material came from peripheral blood. The receptors were gathered from a man aged 18 to 35 with COVID-19, enrolled during active disease. The CDR3 runs from the conserved cysteine through the conserved F or W. D genes are given only for firm matches. The size field is filled for only some rows; it gives once, few, many or a size class.

D,J,size,V,CDR3,DNA
-,TRBJ1-1,-,TRBV7-9,CASSLAAQVNTEAFF,TGTGCCAGCAGCTTAGCGGCACAGGTTAACACTGAAGCTTTCTTT
TRBD2,TRBJ2-5,-,TRBV6-6,CASSPGLAGGFQETQYF,TGTGCCAGCAGTCCCGGACTAGCGGGAGGGTTCCAAGAGACCCAGTACTTC
-,TRBJ1-5,-,TRBV12-5,CASGLGGLVNQPQHF,TGTGCTAGTGGTTTGGGGGGACTGGTCAATCAGCCCCAGCATTTT
-,TRBJ2-3,-,TRBV24-1,CATSDIRVADTQYF,TGTGCCACCAGTGATATCAGGGTTGCAGATACGCAGTATTTT
-,TRBJ2-5,-,TRBV20-1,CSASEGRQETQYF,TGCAGTGCTAGTGAGGGGCGTCAGGAGACCCAGTACTTC
TRBD2,TRBJ2-1,-,TRBV11-3,CASSSRGGDRDEQFF,TGTGCCAGCAGCTCCCGGGGGGGGGACCGGGATGAGCAGTTCTTC
-,TRBJ1-2,-,TRBV6-5,CASRGRGVYGYTF,TGTGCCAGCAGGGGGAGGGGTGTCTATGGCTACACCTTC
TRBD1,TRBJ2-7,-,TRBV5-6,CASSLAGTAYEQYF,TGTGCCAGCAGCTTGGCCGGGACAGCCTACGAGCAGTACTTC
TRBD2,TRBJ2-3,-,TRBV2,CASSGLAGGADTQYF,TGTGCCAGCAGCGGACTAGCGGGGGGGGCAGATACGCAGTATTTT
TRBD2,TRBJ2-1,-,TRBV30,CAWSVRLAGSYNEQFF,TGTGCCTGGAGTGTACGACTAGCGGGTTCCTACAATGAGCAGTTCTTC
-,TRBJ2-5,few,TRBV7-6,CASSARQKETQYF,TGTGCCAGCAGCGCCAGACAGAAAGAGACCCAGTACTTC
-,TRBJ1-1,-,TRBV6-5,CASSLTTGYTEAFF,TGTGCCAGCAGTTTGACTACGGGGTACACTGAAGCTTTCTTT
TRBD1,TRBJ2-7,-,TRBV5-6,CASSPGGFTYEQYF,TGTGCCAGCAGTCCAGGGGGCTTCACCTACGAGCAGTACTTC
TRBD2,TRBJ2-3,-,TRBV19,CASSIDPGLALVTDTQYF,TGTGCCAGTAGTATAGATCCGGGACTAGCGTTAGTAACAGATACGCAGTATTTT
-,TRBJ1-4,-,TRBV5-6,CASSLGVTNEKLFF,TGTGCCAGCAGCTTAGGGGTGACTAATGAAAAACTGTTTTTT
TRBD1,TRBJ2-2,-,TRBV4-1,CASSPTGGVTGELFF,TGCGCCAGCAGCCCGACAGGGGGCGTCACCGGGGAGCTGTTTTTT
-,TRBJ2-1,few,TRBV20-1,CSASIVSGSGEQFF,TGCAGTGCTAGTATTGTTAGCGGTTCTGGTGAGCAGTTCTTC
-,TRBJ2-1,-,TRBV6-6,CASSYSETPQFF,TGTGCCAGCAGTTACTCGGAGACTCCCCAGTTCTTC
-,TRBJ1-1,-,TRBV2,CASTRIRGNTEAFF,TGTGCCAGCACCAGGATCCGGGGAAACACTGAAGCTTTCTTT
TRBD1,TRBJ2-7,-,TRBV3-1/TRBV3-2,CASSLGQRNYEQYF,TGTGCCAGCAGCCTGGGACAGCGAAACTACGAGCAGTACTTC
-,TRBJ2-2,-,TRBV27,CASSPTNTGELFF,TGTGCCAGCAGTCCTACTAACACCGGGGAGCTGTTTTTT
-,TRBJ1-4,-,TRBV11-2,CASSLDRGEKLFF,TGTGCCAGCAGCTTAGATCGCGGTGAAAAACTGTTTTTT
TRBD2,TRBJ2-1,-,TRBV7-2,CASSPSGELF,TGTGCCAGCAGCCCAAGCGGGGAGCTCTTC
TRBD1,TRBJ1-6,-,TRBV4-2,CASSQGTGGRSYNSPLHF,TGTGCCAGCAGCCAGGGAACAGGGGGAAGATCCTATAATTCACCCCTCCACTTT
TRBD1,TRBJ2-5,-,TRBV18,CASFTGAQETQYF,TGTGCCAGCTTTACAGGGGCCCAAGAGACCCAGTACTTC
-,TRBJ2-1,-,TRBV21-1,CASSRTGVDYNEQFF,TGTGCCAGCAGCAGGACAGGAGTGGACTACAATGAGCAGTTCTTC
TRBD1,TRBJ2-3,-,TRBV5-4,CASSFLGQPTDTQYF,TGTGCCAGCAGCTTTTTGGGACAGCCCACAGATACGCAGTATTTT
-,TRBJ2-7,-,TRBV6-1,CASSEFDRTGPYEQYF,TGTGCCAGCAGTGAATTCGACAGGACGGGTCCCTACGAGCAGTACTTC
-,TRBJ2-1,-,TRBV19,CASSLAGGTYNEQFF,TGTGCCAGTAGTCTAGCAGGAGGTACATACAATGAGCAGTTCTTC
-,TRBJ2-7,-,TRBV4-1,CASSQARGPVYEQYF,TGCGCCAGCAGCCAAGCACGCGGCCCTGTCTACGAGCAGTACTTC
TRBD2,TRBJ2-3,-,TRBV6-1,CASSASGGATTTDTQYF,TGTGCCAGCAGTGCTAGCGGGGGAGCAACAACCACAGATACGCAGTATTTT
-,TRBJ1-1,-,TRBV24-1,CATGSQVGEAFF,TGTGCCACCGGTTCGCAGGTAGGTGAAGCTTTCTTT
TRBD1,TRBJ2-1,-,TRBV24-1,CATSSGTGPYNEQFF,TGTGCCACCAGTAGCGGGACAGGGCCCTACAATGAGCAGTTCTTC
TRBD1,TRBJ1-6,-,TRBV6-5,CASKGQGYYNSPLHF,TGTGCCAGCAAGGGACAGGGTTATTATAATTCACCCCTCCACTTT
TRBD1,TRBJ1-1,-,TRBV29-1,CSALQGAGTEAFF,TGCAGCGCACTACAGGGGGCAGGGACTGAAGCTTTCTTT
TRBD2,TRBJ2-3,-,TRBV13,CASSRATSGSIADTQYF,TGTGCCAGCAGCCGAGCGACTAGCGGGAGTATTGCAGATACGCAGTATTTT
TRBD2,TRBJ2-2,once,TRBV15,CATSRAGGGELFF,TGTGCCACCAGCAGGGCGGGGGGCGGGGAGCTGTTTTTT
-,TRBJ2-1,-,TRBV24-1,CATSDRAASDEQFF,TGTGCCACCAGTGATCGCGCGGCGAGCGATGAGCAGTTCTTC
-,TRBJ2-7,-,TRBV30,CACGWSGYEQYF,TGTGCCTGTGGCTGGTCTGGCTACGAGCAGTACTTC
TRBD2,TRBJ2-2,-,TRBV11-3,CASFTSGNTGELFF,TGTGCCAGCTTCACTAGCGGGAACACCGGGGAGCTGTTTTTT
TRBD1,TRBJ1-1,-,TRBV13,CASSAYRDRGRRGNTEAFF,TGTGCCAGCAGCGCCTACCGGGACAGGGGGCGCAGGGGGAACACTGAAGCTTTCTTT
-,TRBJ1-1,-,TRBV6-5,CASSYSIRGNTEAFF,TGTGCCAGCAGTTACTCGATTCGGGGGAACACTGAAGCTTTCTTT